This TCR beta chain was recorded in a study of T-cell reconstitution after alpha-beta-depleted transplantation in children (dated by TCRdb to about 2016). At the level of the whole study: T-cell immune reconstitution after TCRalphabeta/CD19-depleted allogeneic hematopoietic cell transplantation in children was quantitatively tracked in the study by means of TCR repertoire profiling.

The sample holds many counts of this clonotype. Which antigen it targets is not known. Nothing much larger sits one base from this clone, and base qualities are not available. Library preparation used PCR. Instrument on record: Illumina HiSeq 2500. Molecular barcoding was employed in the preparation of TCR libraries, with unique molecular identifiers being used to normalize TCRbeta repertoire quantification. Clones were called with MiXCR by TCRdb after fastp trimmed the public reads at Q25, and only in-frame beta chains were retained. Rows are unified per CDR3 protein, each entry keeping the most common DNA and genes. In all, the sample holds over 550,000 distinct CDR3 sequences, and roughly a tenth of those were seen once. In total, the top ten clones hold less than 5% of the sample. Relative to germline, V is 6 bases shorter and J is 3 bases shorter, with 6 bases between their ends. Reading the germline V gene gives CDR1 SQVTM and CDR2 ANQGSEA. The CDR3 spans 11 residues, from the cysteine through the phenylalanine. Just CDR3 DNA is preserved here, 33 bases in frame from base 1.

Here the sequenced sample was PBMCs from the stem cell graft donor, taken from the stem cell graft. The sequence is built from TRBV29-1 and TRBJ1-3; the D gene assignment is ambiguous. The source is a human donor who donated a stem cell graft to a child with acute myeloid leukemia. CDR3 reads: CSVSGGNTIYF. The bases read TGCAGCGTGTCCGGTGGAAACACCATATATTTT.